This passage covers 25 T cell receptor beta chains from one sample sequenced in a study of human CD8 memory T cell subsets. Sequencing libraries of TCR beta were made by UMI-labeled 5' RACE. TCRdb re-called the 5' RACE reads; every CDR3 protein appears as one record, without DNA. The table lists around 4,300 distinct CDR3 sequences. The specimen was CD8+ T cells from PBMCs. The receptors shown here come from a human donor in good health.

The CDR3 spells CASSSARIGHEQYF. V usage is TRBV19 and J usage is TRBJ2-7; TCRdb picks TRBD2, but there is no DNA to check that call. The CDR3 is made up of 14 amino acids. The germline V gene has CDR1 LNHDA and CDR2 SQIVND (reference sequence).

The chain joins TRBV29-1 to TRBJ2-3; TCRdb's D gene call, TRBD2, goes unchecked for lack of DNA. Germline CDR1 is SQVTM and CDR2 is ANQGSEA. The CDR3 has 13 residues. CDR3 residues: CSVGAGEGYAQYF.

The gene calls are TRBV20-1 and TRBJ2-5; TCRdb indicates TRBD1, and absent DNA this call remains unverified. The CDR3 spans 15 residues. CDR1 DFQATT and CDR2 SNEGSKA come from the germline V gene (reference sequence). CDR3 amino acids: CSARDGTGDVEGQYF.

The chain combines TRBV10-3 with TRBJ2-5. This CDR3 region has 11 residues. CDR1 is ENHRY, CDR2 SYGVKD, per germline. CDR3 region: CAISEWETQYF.

The V call is TRBV15, the J call TRBJ2-3; lacking DNA, the TRBD2 call made by TCRdb goes unchecked. The CDR3 is made up of 16 amino acids. Germline V gives CDR1 LNHNV, CDR2 YYDKDF (reference sequence). CDR3 sequence: CATSRRVRSSTDTQYF.

V usage is TRBV12-3 or TRBV12-4 and J usage is TRBJ2-5; checking the TCRdb D call of TRBD2 is not possible without DNA. This CDR3 has 12 amino acids. CDR3 sequence: CASRSGAGTQYF.

The chain joins TRBV5-1 to TRBJ2-7; no DNA is available, so the TRBD1 call from TCRdb remains unchecked. The CDR3 spans 14 residues. Per germline, CDR1 SGHRS and CDR2 YFSETQ. This CDR3 reads CASSTRTGAYEQYF.

This sequence joins TRBV20-1 and TRBJ2-7; the TCRdb call, TRBD1, lacks DNA for checking. The CDR3 totals 13 residues. The germline V gene has CDR1 DFQATT and CDR2 SNEGSKA (reference sequence). The CDR3 reads CSARGDREYEQYF.

The chain has TRBV28 and TRBJ2-7; TCRdb's D call of TRBD2 is untestable without DNA. The CDR3 is made up of 13 amino acids. CDR1 MDHEN and CDR2 SYDVKM come from the germline V gene. The CDR3 here is CASTSPSRSEQYF. Supplemented by reference TRBV28 and TRBJ2-7, the full variable domain reads DVKVTQSSRYLVKRTGEKVFLECVQDMDHENMFWYRQDPGLGLRLIYFSYDVKMKEKGDIPEGYSVSREKKERFSLILESASTNQTSMYLCASTSPSRSEQYFGPGTRLTVT.

V and J are TRBV7-2 and TRBJ2-7. From germline, CDR1 is SGHTA and CDR2 FQGNSA. The CDR3 runs 14 residues. CDR3 residues: CASSLGPGTYEQYF.

The rearrangement uses TRBV29-1 and TRBJ2-2. Germline V gene data show CDR1 as SQVTM and CDR2 as ANQGSEA. This CDR3 has 12 residues. CDR3: CSVPRGSGELFF.

The gene calls are TRBV4-1 and TRBJ1-5; TCRdb picks TRBD1, but there is no DNA to check that call. The CDR3 totals 16 residues. CDR1 and CDR2 from the germline V gene are MGHRA and YSYEKL. The CDR3 spells CASSQDRTGVNQPQHF.

This chain links TRBV6-2 or TRBV6-3 with TRBJ2-6. This CDR3 is built from 13 residues. Germline V gene lookup returns CDR1 MNHEY and CDR2 SVGEGT. CDR3 region: CATDSSGANVLTF.

The genes are TRBV7-2 and TRBJ1-6; TCRdb gives TRBD1 as the D gene, but with no DNA this cannot be confirmed. CDR1 and CDR2 from the germline V gene are SGHTA and FQGNSA. The CDR3 totals 13 residues. The CDR3 loop is CASSFPDRSPLHF.

This clonotype is called medium-sized based on its frequency. V usage is TRBV12-3 or TRBV12-4 and J usage is TRBJ2-1; the D call of TRBD1 rests on TCRdb alone, since no DNA is present to check it. This CDR3 has 15 residues. CDR3 region: CASSPPGGLYNEQFF.

V is TRBV2 and J is TRBJ2-3. The CDR3 has 14 residues. Germline V gene sequence: CDR1 SNHLY, CDR2 FYNNEI. The CDR3 loop is CASSEKTPQDTQYF. Drawing the rest from reference TRBV2 and TRBJ2-3, the complete variable domain is EPEVTQTPSHQVTQMGQEVILRCVPISNHLYFYWYRQILGQKVEFLVSFYNNEISEKSEIFDDQFSVERPDGSNFTLKIRSTKLEDSAMYFCASSEKTPQDTQYFGPGTRLTVL.

The chain combines TRBV19 with TRBJ2-5. The CDR3 is 13 residues long. The germline CDR1 and CDR2 sequences are LNHDA and SQIVND (reference sequence). CDR3 protein: CASSSAAQETQYF.

The chain combines TRBV7-8 with TRBJ2-7. Germline V gene sequence: CDR1 SGHVS, CDR2 FQNEAQ. This CDR3 is built from 14 residues. This CDR3 reads CASSLVKASVEQYF.

The gene calls are TRBV19 and TRBJ2-1. There are 16 residues in the CDR3. Germline V gene lookup returns CDR1 LNHDA and CDR2 SQIVND (reference sequence). The CDR3 reads CASSIVGSIPYNEQFF.

By frequency, this clonotype is medium-sized. The chain couples TRBV7-3 to TRBJ2-2; TCRdb outputs TRBD1, but without DNA this stays unchecked. The CDR3 has 13 residues. The germline gives CDR1 SGHTA, CDR2 FQGTGA. The CDR3 protein is CASSPLNTGELFF.

The genes are TRBV12-3 or TRBV12-4 and TRBJ1-6; lacking DNA, the TRBD1 call made by TCRdb goes unchecked. The CDR3 runs to 14 residues. CDR3 sequence reads: CASTETGFGSPLHF.

The rearrangement joins TRBV20-1 to TRBJ2-1; TCRdb gives TRBD1 as the D gene, but with no DNA this cannot be confirmed. Germline V CDR1 and CDR2: DFQATT, SNEGSKA (reference sequence). The CDR3 is 17 amino acids. CDR3 sequence: CSAREPYRGLSYNEQFF.

CDR3 in amino acids: CASNPGDGLAGGPYNEQFF. The rearrangement uses TRBV11-2 and TRBJ2-1; the D call of TRBD2 rests on TCRdb alone, since no DNA is present to check it. This CDR3 spans 19 amino acids. Per the germline V gene, CDR1 is SGHAT and CDR2 is FQNNGV.

Frequency places this clonotype as medium-sized. The chain joins TRBV28 to TRBJ1-1; TCRdb lists TRBD1, though no DNA is available to test this call. Germline CDR1 and CDR2: MDHEN and SYDVKM. The CDR3 has 15 amino acids. This CDR3 is CASSPGTGLGTEAFF.

This chain's CDR3 is CSARDGGHWEQYF. The genes are TRBV20-1 and TRBJ2-7; TCRdb lists TRBD1, though no DNA is available to test this call. Germline lookup yields CDR1 DFQATT and CDR2 SNEGSKA (reference sequence). The CDR3 is 13 residues long.